Following are 2 T cell receptor beta chains from one sample sequenced in a study of memory CD4+ T cells and cytomegalovirus serostatus. Single viable CD3+CD4+CD8-CD45RO+ cells were sorted as the memory CD4+ T cells. The method was immunoSEQ multiplex PCR; TCRdb's version includes in-frame clones alone and lacks a portion of them. The sample shows over 65,000 clones, around 80% of them seen only once. Sequencing input: memory CD4+ T cells from blood. These receptors all come from an adult in good health and CMV-seronegative.

The chain recombines TRBV2 with TRBJ1-4; tentatively, D is TRBD1 (5 bases). Per germline, CDR1 SNHLY and CDR2 FYNNEI. The CDR3 is 15 residues long. The V end was cut by 3 bases, the J end by 0 bases, with 8 bases between. As DNA, the CDR3 is TGTGCCAGCAGTGAGATGGGGGCAACTAATGAAAAACTGTTTTTT. Translated, it gives CASSEMGATNEKLFF.

This clone was picked up a small number of times. The chain joins TRBV18 to TRBJ2-3, with 12 nucleotides matching TRBD2. The CDR3 is 16 residues long. The germline V gene has CDR1 KGHSH and CDR2 LQKENI. Trimming removed 6 bases from V and 1 base from J; junction bases left unmatched: 5. CDR3 amino acids: CASSHWTSGGTDTQYF. In DNA, the CDR3 is TGTGCCAGCTCCCATTGGACTAGCGGGGGCACAGATACGCAGTATTTT.